Presented here are 16 T cell receptor beta chains from one specimen sequenced in a study of blood T cell repertoires in COVID-19. This table comes from immunoSEQ multiplex PCR, and its TCRdb copy is limited to in-frame clones, with some not included. The repertoire consists of about 97,000 clones, with around nine tenths occurring once and the leading ten covering 15% to 19%. The sequenced material came from peripheral blood. Receptors originate from a human donor in a cohort sampled during active COVID-19.

The chain is built from TRBV3-1 (or the pseudogene TRBV3-2) and TRBJ1-1; D is possibly TRBD1 (5 bases). CDR3 length: 18 amino acids. Germline CDR1 and CDR2: LGHDT and YNNKEL (reference sequence). The V and J ends lost 1 base and 7 bases respectively, with 25 bases between them. The CDR3 sequence is CASSQGRPGGRRGIEAFF. The CDR3 coding sequence is TGTGCCAGCAGCCAAGGGAGACCCGGTGGACGTAGGGGAATTGAAGCTTTCTTT.

The chain recombines TRBV28 with TRBJ2-2, with TRBD2 matching over 7 bases. This CDR3 has 15 amino acids. V lost 3 bases and J lost 2; bases outside the gene matches: 3. From germline, CDR1 is MDHEN and CDR2 SYDVKM. The CDR3 sequence: CASSLGGINTGELFF. As DNA, the CDR3 is TGTGCCAGCAGTTTGGGGGGGATTAACACCGGGGAGCTGTTTTTT.

The V gene is TRBV9, the J gene TRBJ2-3, with TRBD2 identical over 8 bases. The junction had 8 bases not matched to a gene; V was cut back by 3 bases and J by 2 bases. The CDR3 has 16 amino acids. CDR1 and CDR2 (germline): SGDLS, YYNGEE. The CDR3 protein is CASSDGTRGYTDTQYF. DNA for the CDR3: TGTGCCAGCAGCGACGGGACTAGGGGGTACACAGATACGCAGTATTTT.

This rearrangement joins TRBV11-2 to TRBJ1-2; tentative D call: TRBD1 (5 bases). This CDR3 contains 15 residues. V lost 1 base to trimming and J lost 2 bases, with 11 bases between them. Germline V CDR1 and CDR2: SGHAT, FQNNGV. The CDR3 sequence is CASSLGAGLNYGYTF. In DNA, the CDR3 is TGTGCCAGCAGCTTAGGGGCAGGGTTGAACTATGGCTACACCTTC.

The V call is TRBV30, the J call TRBJ2-7; 7 bases line up with TRBD2. CDR3 size: 18 residues. Losses at the gene ends were 3 bases for V and 3 bases for J; bases not matched to a gene: 20. The germline CDR1 and CDR2 sequences are GTSNPN and SVGIG (reference sequence). The CDR3: CAWSGGRGRQNILYEQYF. In nucleotides, the CDR3 is TGTGCCTGGAGCGGGGGGAGGGGACGCCAGAACATTCTCTACGAGCAGTACTTC.

The chain couples TRBV19 to TRBJ1-1, with unresolved D. The CDR3 contains 15 residues. Germline V gives CDR1 LNHDA, CDR2 SQIVND (reference sequence). V was pared by 9 bases and J by 0 bases, with 17 bases between. Here the CDR3 reads CASTPLAVMNTEAFF. CDR3 coding DNA: TGTGCCAGCACCCCTTTGGCCGTTATGAACACTGAAGCTTTCTTT.

The rearrangement joins TRBV10-1 to TRBJ2-5; 8 bases fit TRBD2. The ends lost 1 base at V and 1 base at J; junction bases unmatched: 5. CDR1 is WNHNN and CDR2 is SYGVQD in the germline V gene (reference sequence). The CDR3 runs to 16 residues. The CDR3, as DNA: TGCGCCAGCAGTGAGTATGTAGCGGGGAGCCAAGAGACCCAGTACTTC. Its protein is CASSEYVAGSQETQYF.

The CDR3 region is CASSFSSGGAGNEQFF. In nucleotides, the CDR3 is TGCGCCAGCAGCTTCTCTAGCGGGGGGGCCGGGAATGAGCAGTTCTTC. The chain carries TRBV5-1 and TRBJ2-1; 12 nucleotides align to TRBD2. There are 16 residues in the CDR3. The trim removed 2 bases at V and 7 bases at J, leaving 7 bases unmatched. The V gene's germline CDR1 is SGHRS and CDR2 YFSETQ.

This clone was counted a single time. The chain employs TRBV19 and TRBJ2-7; 7 nucleotides match TRBD1. The germline CDR1 and CDR2 sequences are LNHDA and SQIVND (reference sequence). With 5 bases clipped from V and 2 bases from J, the junction kept 6 bases outside the gene matches. The CDR3 is 14 amino acids. The CDR3 DNA reads as TGTGCCAGTAGTCCTCGACAGGGCGCCTACGAGCAGTACTTC. Its protein product is CASSPRQGAYEQYF.

This clone came up a few times. The gene calls are TRBV10-3 and TRBJ2-3; TRBD2 aligns across 11 bases. This CDR3 has 16 amino acids. Per the germline V gene, CDR1 is ENHRY and CDR2 is SYGVKD. V was clipped by 4 bases and J by 6 bases; unmatched bases: 9. The CDR3 nucleotides read TGTGCCATCAGTGCCCAACTAGCGGGAGCGGTGGATACGCAGTATTTT. Encoded protein: CAISAQLAGAVDTQYF.

This clone has just a few counts. The rearrangement uses TRBV3-1 (or the pseudogene TRBV3-2) and TRBJ1-6; perhaps TRBD1 as D (6 bases). V lost 11 bases and J lost 5, with 19 bases in between. CDR3 length: 15 amino acids. Germline V lookup: CDR1 LGHDT, CDR2 YNNKEL (reference sequence). CDR3 sequence: CASSPWGPDNSPLHF. The CDR3 DNA sequence: TGTGCCTCATCGCCGTGGGGGCCGGATAATTCACCCCTCCACTTT.

The rearrangement uses TRBV4-1 and TRBJ2-1, with D possibly TRBD2 on 5 matching bases. With 4 bases removed from V and 0 bases from J, the gap between germline ends came to 10 bases. CDR1 MGHRA and CDR2 YSYEKL come from the germline V gene. This CDR3 is built from 15 residues. The CDR3 spells CASSPLGSSYNEQFF. The CDR3 DNA is TGCGCCAGCAGCCCCCTTGGGAGCTCCTACAATGAGCAGTTCTTC.

The chain couples TRBV28 to TRBJ1-3; D is uncertain. The germline gives CDR1 MDHEN, CDR2 SYDVKM. V gave up 0 bases and J gave up 0 bases, with 6 bases separating them. The CDR3 contains 15 residues. The CDR3 DNA reads as TGTGCCAGCAGTTTATGGACGGGCTCTGGAAACACCATATATTTT. It encodes CASSLWTGSGNTIYF.

J is TRBJ2-7 and V is TRBV27; 13 nucleotides match TRBD2. V lost 3 bases to trimming and J lost 2 bases; unmatched junction nucleotides: 1. Germline V gene lookup returns CDR1 MNHEY and CDR2 SMNVEV (reference sequence). The CDR3 runs to 15 residues. Written as DNA, the CDR3 is TGTGCCAGCAGTTTGGGGACTAGCGGGACCTACGAGCAGTACTTC. It codes for CASSLGTSGTYEQYF.

The gene calls are TRBV11-2 and TRBJ2-7, with 10 bases matching TRBD2. V trimming: 5 bases; J trimming: 7 bases; junction bases outside the gene matches: 14. This CDR3 is 16 amino acids long. Germline CDR1 reads SGHAT; CDR2 reads FQNNGV. The CDR3 protein is CASSRLAGPNSGEQYF. The CDR3 DNA reads as TGTGCCAGCAGCCGACTAGCGGGTCCCAATAGTGGAGAGCAGTACTTC. The entire variable domain, with the rest obtained from reference TRBV11-2 and TRBJ2-7, is as follows: EAGVAQSPRYKIIEKRQSVAFWCNPISGHATLYWYQQILGQGPKLLIQFQNNGVVDDSQLPKDRFSAERLKGVDSTLKIQPAKLEDSAVYLCASSRLAGPNSGEQYFGPGTRLTVT.

The J gene is TRBJ2-1, the V gene TRBV28; tentative D call: TRBD2 (6 bases). Germline CDR1 MDHEN, CDR2 SYDVKM. Trimming took off 3 bases at V and 4 bases at J, with 10 bases between the two ends. The CDR3 spans 14 residues. In DNA, the CDR3 is TGTGCCAGCAGTTTGCCAGCGGGTTACAATGAGCAGTTCTTC. This sequence encodes CASSLPAGYNEQFF.